The 20 T cell receptor beta chains reported below all come from one sample, sequenced in a study of metastatic and nonmetastatic thyroid tumors. TCRdb reprocessed the PCR reads using MiXCR. This sample has tens of thousands of clones, with about 16% found just once. Patients were all untreated before their thyroid surgery. Sequencing was done on a sample of blood. The origin of the receptors is a female donor with papillary thyroid cancer or a benign thyroid nodule (not recorded which). Some clones in this sample may be carry-over from other donors' samples.

V is TRBV6-1 and J is TRBJ2-1; 9 nucleotides align to TRBD2. The CDR3 has 16 residues. CDR1 MNHNS and CDR2 SASEGT come from the germline V gene. The trim removed 1 base at V and 7 bases at J, leaving 8 bases unmatched. The CDR3 bases are TGTGCCAGCAGTGAAGGGGGCGGGAGGGCCCGAAATGAGCAGTTCTTC. Protein: CASSEGGGRARNEQFF.

This chain links TRBV19 with TRBJ1-5, with 9 bases aligning to TRBD1. CDR1 and CDR2 (germline): LNHDA, SQIVND (reference sequence). The CDR3 has 16 amino acids. Germline trimming cut 8 bases from V and 0 bases from J; bases unmatched to any gene: 8. CDR3 amino acids: CASVQTGGLSNQPQHF. DNA for the CDR3: TGTGCCAGTGTCCAGACAGGGGGGCTTAGCAATCAGCCCCAGCATTTT.

The chain joins TRBV3-1 to TRBJ2-1; 8 bases map to TRBD2. Trimming cost V 4 bases and J 6 bases; bases outside gene matches: 8. Per the germline V gene, CDR1 is LGHDT and CDR2 is YNNKEL (reference sequence). This CDR3 has 15 residues. Here the CDR3 reads CASSPSGTRFNEQFF. The CDR3 region has the DNA TGTGCCAGCAGCCCCTCCGGGACTAGATTCAATGAGCAGTTCTTC.

Details on this clone: No conserved phenylalanine or tryptophan ends this CDR3, so it is likely a read error. The rearrangement joins TRBV20-1 to TRBJ1-1; D call uncertain. The V gene's germline CDR1 is DFQATT and CDR2 SNEGSKA (reference sequence). Trimming left V 0 bases short and J 6 bases short, with 17 bases between. This CDR3 spans 15 amino acids. CDR3 protein: CSARDPRIGGAEAFL. The CDR3 coding sequence is TGCAGTGCTAGAGATCCCAGGATAGGTGGCGCTGAAGCTTTCCTT.

This clone was counted many times. One base away lies a much larger clone, so this may be a sequencing read error. CDR3 loop: CASVMSGNTGAFF. As DNA, the CDR3 is TGTGCCAGCGTGATGTCCGGGAACACTGGAGCTTTCTTT. The gene calls are TRBV28 and TRBJ1-1; D not certain. This CDR3 region has 13 residues. CDR1 MDHEN and CDR2 SYDVKM come from the germline V gene. Full variable domain (outside the CDR3, taken from reference TRBV28 and TRBJ1-1): DVKVTQSSRYLVKRTGEKVFLECVQDMDHENMFWYRQDPGLGLRLIYFSYDVKMKEKGDIPEGYSVSREKKERFSLILESASTNQTSMYLCASVMSGNTGAFFGQGTRLTVV.

This clone came up a few times. V usage is TRBV6-1 and J usage is TRBJ2-1, with 10 bases identical to TRBD1. The CDR3 loop spans 14 amino acids. Looked up from germline, CDR1 is MNHNS and CDR2 is SASEGT. Losses at the gene ends were 6 bases for V and 3 bases for J; bases not matched to a gene: 2. The DNA for the CDR3 is TGTGCCAGCAGCCGGACAGGGGGCTACAATGAGCAGTTCTTC. Its translation is CASSRTGGYNEQFF.

The chain has TRBV11-2 and TRBJ2-7; unclear D gene. V was cut by 5 bases and J by 3 bases, with 17 bases left in between. Per germline, CDR1 SGHAT and CDR2 FQNNGV. This CDR3 spans 15 amino acids. The CDR3 DNA is TGTGCCAGCAGCCTCTTTATAACCCGACACTACGAGCAGTACTTC. Translation gives CASSLFITRHYEQYF.

This clone appeared many times. This chain uses TRBV7-8 with TRBJ1-2, with 7 bases aligning to TRBD1. This CDR3 comprises 15 residues. Germline V CDR1 and CDR2: SGHVS, FQNEAQ. Germline trimming cut 5 bases from V and 1 base from J; bases unmatched to any gene: 7. CDR3 coding DNA: TGTGCCAGCAGCCGAGACAGGGCAATTAACTATGGCTACACCTTC. Translation: CASSRDRAINYGYTF.

The chain couples TRBV27 to TRBJ1-6; 9 bases are shared with TRBD1. This CDR3 is built from 15 residues. Germline lookup yields CDR1 MNHEY and CDR2 SMNVEV (reference sequence). Trimming at V came to 6 bases and at J to 7 bases, leaving 7 bases not matched to a gene. The CDR3 sequence is CASRKWDRENSPLHF. The CDR3, as DNA: TGTGCCAGCAGGAAATGGGACAGGGAAAATTCACCCCTCCACTTT.

As for this clone: At one of its ends the junction is not consistent with the germline gene, which may arise from a read error. The identical CDR3 is also encoded by other nucleotide sequences in the sample. This chain links TRBV10-2 with TRBJ1-6, with D uncertain. CDR3 size: 13 residues. The germline gives CDR1 WSHSY, CDR2 SAAADI. The CDR3 loop reads CASIRSDNSPLHF. The CDR3 coding sequence is TGCGCCAGCATACGGTCCGATAATTCACCACTCCACTTT.

This clone was seen ten or more times. At one of its ends the junction is not consistent with the germline gene, which may arise from a read error. The V gene is TRBV12-3 or TRBV12-4, the J gene TRBJ1-2; the D gene is possibly TRBD1 (6 bases). The CDR3 extends over 14 amino acids. CDR3 residues: CASRDGGAHYGYAF. The DNA of the CDR3 is TGTGCCAGCAGGGACGGGGGGGCTCACTATGGCTACGCCTTT.

This clone qualifies as medium-sized (0.01 to 0.1%). The V call is TRBV6-1, the J call TRBJ1-6; the match to TRBD1 covers 7 bases. This CDR3 region has 16 residues. V was clipped by 6 bases and J by 0 bases; unmatched bases: 5. From germline, CDR1 is MNHNS and CDR2 SASEGT. The CDR3 coding sequence is TGTGCCAGCAGGAAGGACAGGAGCTCCTATAATTCACCCCTCCACTTT. This sequence encodes CASRKDRSSYNSPLHF.

This clone was counted ten times or more. This may come from a read error, since a much larger clone is one base off. V and J are TRBV27 and TRBJ1-6, with TRBD1 as a possible D gene (5 bases). V shed 2 bases and J shed 2 bases, with 16 bases lying between them. This CDR3 region has 18 residues. Germline CDR1 and CDR2: MNHEY and SMNVEV (reference sequence). The CDR3 DNA sequence: TGTGCCAGCAGTTTACGGGGCGCAGAGAGCCCCTATAATTCACCCCTCCACTTT. Translating it yields CASSLRGAESPYNSPLHF.

With respect to this clone: This may be a read error: a much more frequent sequence differs by one nucleotide. The same CDR3 can be traced to other DNA sequences in this sample. V is TRBV11-2 and J is TRBJ2-3; no clear D gene. This CDR3 has 15 residues. CDR1 SGHAT and CDR2 FQNNGV come from the germline V gene. The CDR3 coding sequence is TGTGCCAGCAGCTTAGGACAAATTAGCACAGATACGCAGTACTTT. It translates to CASSLGQISTDTQYF.

V usage is TRBV5-1 and J usage is TRBJ2-3, with D possibly matching TRBD2 (7 bases). The CDR3 is 15 residues long. CDR1 and CDR2 from the germline V gene are SGHRS and YFSETQ. The germline V and J ends were trimmed by 4 bases and 6 bases, with 18 bases remaining between them. The CDR3 region has the DNA TGCGCCAGCAGCCTGGGGGAGGGCAGGGGCGATACGCAGTATTTT. Its translation: CASSLGEGRGDTQYF.

Many counts were recorded for this clone. This same CDR3 is encoded by further DNA sequences in the sample. This chain uses TRBV29-1 with TRBJ1-2; weak D call: TRBD1 (5 bases). Germline CDR1 is SQVTM and CDR2 is ANQGSEA. CDR3 size: 15 residues. V was shortened by 4 bases and J by 7 bases, with 22 bases between the two germline ends. CDR3 residues: CSVGLEGSFPLGYTF. CDR3 DNA: TGCAGCGTTGGCCTAGAGGGGTCTTTTCCCCTTGGCTACACCTTC. Full variable domain (rest looked up from reference TRBV29-1 and TRBJ1-2): SAVISQKPSRDICQRGTSLTIQCQVDSQVTMMFWYRQQPGQSLTLIATANQGSEATYESGFVIDKFPISRPNLTFSTLTVSNMSPEDSSIYLCSVGLEGSFPLGYTFGSGTRLTVV.

Many counts were recorded for this clone. The V call is TRBV28, the J call TRBJ2-5, with D possibly being TRBD1 or TRBD2 (6 bases each). The CDR3 is made up of 14 amino acids. CDR1 and CDR2 from the germline V gene are MDHEN and SYDVKM. V was shortened by 7 bases and J by 1 base, with 13 bases between the two germline ends. CDR3 nucleotides: TGTGCCAGCACCCCCGGGGGCAGCCAAGAGACCCAGTACTTC. This encodes CASTPGGSQETQYF. The full variable domain, with the rest looked up from reference TRBV28 and TRBJ2-5, is DVKVTQSSRYLVKRTGEKVFLECVQDMDHENMFWYRQDPGLGLRLIYFSYDVKMKEKGDIPEGYSVSREKKERFSLILESASTNQTSMYLCASTPGGSQETQYFGPGTRLLVL.

The chain uses TRBV7-3 and TRBJ2-7; tentative D call: TRBD2 (6 bases). The V gene's germline CDR1 is SGHTA and CDR2 FQGTGA. The V gene lost 5 bases and the J gene lost 7 bases, with 18 bases spanning the gap. The CDR3 runs 14 residues. CDR3 in amino acids: CASSLPEGRGEQYF. As DNA, the CDR3 is TGTGCCAGCAGCCTCCCCGAGGGCCGGGGGGAGCAGTACTTC. The entire variable domain, with the rest obtained from reference TRBV7-3 and TRBJ2-7, is as follows: GAGVSQTPSNKVTEKGKYVELRCDPISGHTALYWYRQSLGQGPEFLIYFQGTGAADDSGLPNDRFFAVRPEGSVSTLKIQRTERGDSAVYLCASSLPEGRGEQYFGPGTRLTVT.

This clone was found many times. A junction boundary mismatches the germline segment, possibly from a read error. This chain joins TRBV7-7 and TRBJ2-2, with D maybe TRBD1 (6 bases). Germline V gives CDR1 SSHAT, CDR2 FNYEAQ (reference sequence). The CDR3 runs to 13 residues. CDR3 loop: CASSGTGTGELFF. In DNA form, the CDR3 reads TGTGCTAGCAGCGGAACAGGGACCGGGGAGCTGTTTTTT.

This clone was recorded at least ten times. This chain joins TRBV29-1 and TRBJ1-2; D is unclear. Per the germline V gene, CDR1 is SQVTM and CDR2 is ANQGSEA. The CDR3 is made up of 12 amino acids. V was shortened by 4 bases and J by 4 bases, with 10 bases between the two germline ends. The CDR3 reads CSVADTLYGYTF. CDR3 bases: TGCAGCGTTGCCGACACCCTCTATGGCTACACCTTC.